In its sample, the clone carrying this T cell receptor beta chain was seen many times. The data belong to a study of CD8 T cells in ankylosing spondylitis. This CDR3 contains 13 residues. V was clipped by 1 base and J by 4 bases, with 6 bases between them. The germline CDR1 and CDR2 sequences are SGHVS and FNYEAQ. TCRdb fed the 5' RACE reads into MiXCR, producing one record per CDR3 protein. The table shows approximately 260,000 distinct CDR3 sequences, with 8.6% occurring only once. The genes are TRBV7-6 and TRBJ2-3; D is uncertain. This TCR was sampled from a male donor with ankylosing spondylitis or in good health (not recorded which). Source material: blood, either unsorted or a sorted T cell fraction (not recorded which). CDR3 amino acids: CASSLGPPDTQYF. The DNA for the CDR3 is TGTGCCAGCAGCTTAGGACCGCCAGATACGCAGTATTTT.